What follows are 18 T cell receptor beta chains derived from one specimen sequenced in a study of blood T cell repertoires in COVID-19 (dated by TCRdb to the early 2020s). Library generation was performed with the immunoSEQ multiplex PCR assay. TCRdb took this table from immuneACCESS and kept in-frame rearrangements with V and J called. Such tables lack part of the clones; where checked against another copy, unresolved V genes explain under half of the gap, and the rest is unexplained. Across this sample there are roughly 190,000 clones, with roughly four fifths seen only once. The ten largest clonotypes hold roughly 2.6% of the sample. The sequenced sample was peripheral blood. The source is a human donor with acute or convalescent COVID-19. The donor label of this sample is uncertain.

This clone was detected once. The rearrangement links TRBV6-5 to TRBJ2-7, with 10 bases identical to TRBD2. CDR1 MNHEY and CDR2 SVGAGI come from the germline V gene. This CDR3 comprises 14 residues. V was pared by 6 bases and J by 3 bases, with 5 bases of the junction left unmatched. This CDR3 reads CASRAGTSVYEQYF. As DNA, the CDR3 is TGTGCCAGCAGGGCCGGGACTAGCGTCTACGAGCAGTACTTC.

This clone was counted between two and nine times. This chain connects TRBV6-4 to TRBJ1-3; the D gene is possibly TRBD1 (5 bases). V lost 2 bases and J 2 bases, leaving 13 bases between the germline ends. Germline-derived CDR1 and CDR2 are MRHNA and SNTAGT. CDR3 size: 16 residues. The CDR3 DNA reads as TGTGCCAGCAGTGACCCCCGGACACCCCCTGGAAACACCATATATTTT. As protein: CASSDPRTPPGNTIYF.

V gene TRBV12-3 or TRBV12-4 combines with J gene TRBJ2-7; 11 bases are a match to TRBD1. V was clipped by 8 bases and J by 4 bases; unmatched bases: 4. The CDR3 is 13 residues long. CDR3 region: CASRDRGRYEQYF. The CDR3 DNA reads as TGTGCCAGCCGGGACAGGGGGAGGTACGAGCAGTACTTC.

CDR3 sequence reads: CASSSGTGASGANVLTF. CDR3 DNA: TGCGCCAGCAGCTCCGGGACAGGGGCCTCTGGGGCCAACGTCCTGACTTTC. The chain links TRBV5-1 to TRBJ2-6, with TRBD1 identical over 10 bases. V shed 3 bases, J shed 0 bases, and the junction held 3 bases outside the gene matches. Germline CDR1 SGHRS, CDR2 YFSETQ. CDR3 length: 17 amino acids.

V and J are TRBV10-2 and TRBJ2-3; the D is unclear. The germline V gene has CDR1 WSHSY and CDR2 SAAADI. CDR3 length: 14 amino acids. V was cut by 0 bases and J by 5 bases, with 9 bases left in between. This chain's CDR3 is CASSESFTQDTQYF. DNA for the CDR3: TGCGCCAGCAGTGAGTCTTTTACTCAAGATACGCAGTATTTT.

The genes are TRBV5-4 and TRBJ2-2, with 10 bases lining up with TRBD1. Germline V gene lookup returns CDR1 SGHNT and CDR2 YYREEE (reference sequence). Trimming at V came to 3 bases and at J to 6 bases, leaving 8 bases not matched to a gene. The CDR3 length is 16 residues. The CDR3 loop is CASSSGTGAVAGELFF. The CDR3 coding sequence is TGTGCCAGCAGCTCGGGGACAGGGGCTGTGGCCGGGGAGCTGTTTTTT.

The chain carries TRBV7-6 and TRBJ2-7; 7 positions agree with TRBD2. The CDR3 runs 16 residues. Trimming at V came to 1 base and at J to 3 bases, leaving 9 bases not matched to a gene. CDR1 and CDR2 from the germline V gene are SGHVS and FNYEAQ. CDR3 DNA sequence: TGTGCCAGCAGCTTAGTCGCGGGGGTCGCGTTCTACGAGCAGTACTTC. The encoded protein is CASSLVAGVAFYEQYF.

There are a few counts of this clone. The V call is TRBV13, the J call TRBJ1-2; TRBD1 might be the D (6 bases). V lost 5 bases, J lost 1 base, and 14 bases lay in between. The CDR3 runs 15 residues. Looked up from germline, CDR1 is PRHDT and CDR2 is FYEKMQ (reference sequence). CDR3 coding DNA: TGTGCCAGCAGCCCCCGGACAGAGGGTAACTATGGCTACACCTTC. Protein product: CASSPRTEGNYGYTF.

This chain uses TRBV5-4 with TRBJ2-7; TRBD1 agrees at 9 bases. With V trimmed by 4 bases and J by 3 bases, 5 bases remained unmatched. This CDR3 has 14 residues. CDR1 is SGHNT and CDR2 is YYREEE in the germline V gene (reference sequence). In DNA, the CDR3 is TGTGCCAGCAGCCCGAGGACAGGGGACTACGAGCAGTACTTC. Encoded protein: CASSPRTGDYEQYF.

This CDR3 is CASSSTPRMPRGGGEKLFF. The CDR3 nucleotides read TGTGCCAGCAGTTCAACTCCACGGATGCCTCGAGGCGGTGGTGAAAAACTGTTTTTT. The V and J genes are TRBV27 and TRBJ1-4, with D hard to call. The CDR3 loop spans 19 amino acids. Germline CDR1 reads MNHEY; CDR2 reads SMNVEV (reference sequence). Between the trimmed V and J ends, which lost 4 bases and 7 bases, there was a span of 28 bases. The variable domain in full, with the rest retrieved from reference TRBV27 and TRBJ1-4, is EAQVTQNPRYLITVTGKKLTVTCSQNMNHEYMSWYRQDPGLGLRQIYYSMNVEVTDKGDVPEGYKVSRKEKRNFPLILESPSPNQTSLYFCASSSTPRMPRGGGEKLFFGSGTQLSVL.

The CDR3 DNA reads TGCGCCAGCAGCTTTGAGGGGGCCCCTGAAGCTTTCTTT. It specifies CASSFEGAPEAFF. V and J are TRBV5-1 and TRBJ1-1; 7 positions match TRBD1. The CDR3 totals 13 residues. Germline V gives CDR1 SGHRS, CDR2 YFSETQ. V shed 2 bases and J 6 bases; nucleotides not matched to a gene: 4. Supplemented by reference TRBV5-1 and TRBJ1-1, the full variable domain reads KAGVTQTPRYLIKTRGQQVTLSCSPISGHRSVSWYQQTPGQGLQFLFEYFSETQRNKGNFPGRFSGRQFSNSRSEMNVSTLELGDSALYLCASSFEGAPEAFFGQGTRLTVV.

The chain couples TRBV7-6 to TRBJ2-1, with D perhaps TRBD2 (6 bases). Trimming pared 1 base from V and 4 bases from J, leaving 11 bases between. This CDR3 is built from 15 residues. The germline V gene has CDR1 SGHVS and CDR2 FNYEAQ. The CDR3 loop is CASSLDRGSYNEQFF. CDR3 in DNA: TGTGCCAGCAGCTTAGACCGGGGGTCTTACAATGAGCAGTTCTTC.

The rearrangement joins TRBV19 to TRBJ1-6; no reliable D call. V shed 3 bases and J shed 0 bases, with 9 bases lying between them. Germline V gene lookup returns CDR1 LNHDA and CDR2 SQIVND (reference sequence). The CDR3 runs to 16 residues. This chain's CDR3 is CASSMAGSSYNSPLHF. As DNA, the CDR3 is TGTGCCAGTAGTATGGCGGGAAGCTCCTATAATTCACCCCTCCACTTT.

V is TRBV7-9 and J is TRBJ2-6; possible D gene TRBD1, 6 bases. In germline, CDR1 is SEHNR, CDR2 FQNEAQ (reference sequence). The CDR3 consists of 17 residues. V dropped 0 bases and J dropped 4 bases, with 13 bases sitting between them. The CDR3 reads CASSLAGAWSGANVLTF. CDR3 bases: TGTGCCAGCAGCTTAGCGGGGGCCTGGTCGGGGGCCAACGTCCTGACTTTC.

The chain combines TRBV2 with TRBJ1-6; 7 bases line up with TRBD1. There are 16 residues in the CDR3. The germline CDR1 and CDR2 sequences are SNHLY and FYNNEI. V lost 1 base, J lost 5 bases, and 5 bases stayed unmatched. The CDR3 DNA is TGTGCCAGCAGTGAAGAGGGGGCCATAAATAATTCACCCCTCCACTTT. The encoded protein is CASSEEGAINNSPLHF.

The genes are TRBV5-4 and TRBJ2-3; D unresolved. The CDR3 covers 14 residues. Germline loops: CDR1 SGHNT, CDR2 YYREEE (reference sequence). Trimming removed 4 bases at V and 1 base at J, with 10 bases between. CDR3 nucleotide sequence: TGTGCCAGCAGCCTCGAGCAGGGCACAGATACGCAGTATTTT. This gives the protein CASSLEQGTDTQYF.

This chain uses TRBV12-5 with TRBJ2-3; D uncertain. Deletions cut 4 bases from V and 3 bases from J, with 5 bases between. The CDR3 is 12 residues long. Per germline, CDR1 LGHNT and CDR2 FRNRAP. CDR3 coding DNA: TGTGCTAGTGGTTCCTCTACAGATACGCAGTATTTT. Protein: CASGSSTDTQYF.

This clone appeared a single time. This sequence joins TRBV11-2 and TRBJ2-7; maybe TRBD2 (5 bases). The tail of the sequence fits TRBJ2-5 better, so the J call may be wrong. CDR1 and CDR2 from the germline V gene are SGHAT and FQNNGV. The CDR3 sequence is 12 residues long. The CDR3, as DNA: TGTGCCAGCAGCTTAGAGAGCGGGACCCAGTACTTC. Its translation: CASSLESGTQYF.